These T cell receptor beta chains were read from a single sample in a study of OX40 agonist ivuxolimab in advanced cancers. Assay: immunoSEQ multiplex PCR; the TCRdb copy retains only in-frame clones and omits some. The sample has about 50,000 clones, 88% seen once. Sequenced material: CD4+ or CD8+ T cells sorted from blood, taken in a trial of the OX40 agonist ivuxolimab. The receptors stem from an adult with an advanced solid tumor such as melanoma, head and neck, liver or kidney cancer. The CDR3 runs from the conserved cysteine through the conserved F or W. A D gene is named only where the DNA matches it firmly. A clone size is listed for some rows: how often the clone was seen (once, few, many), or a class if it is expanded.

j_call cdr3_length clone_size d_call v_call cdr3_nt cdr3_aa
TRBJ2-5 15 few - TRBV11-2 TGTGCCAGCAGCTTAGAGGGGATAGGACAAGAGACCCAGTACTTC CASSLEGIGQETQYF
TRBJ2-7 15 - TRBD2 TRBV19 TGTGCCAGTAGTCCCGGACCGGGACTATTGTACGAGCAGTACTTC CASSPGPGLLYEQYF
TRBJ1-4 14 - TRBD1 TRBV5-1 TGCGCCAGCAGCGAACAGGGGCCTAATGAAAAACTGTTTTTT CASSEQGPNEKLFF
TRBJ2-1 15 - - TRBV19 TGTGCCAGTAGTATGTCCGGGACATATTTTATTGAGCAGTTCTTC CASSMSGTYFIEQFF
TRBJ2-7 12 - - TRBV12-5 TGTGCTAGTGGTTTAGGTGTCTACGAGCAGTACTTC CASGLGVYEQYF
TRBJ2-5 16 - - TRBV7-2 TGTGCCAGCAGTCCAGTAGGGTCGGGGGTGGTAGAGACCCAGTACTTC CASSPVGSGVVETQYF
TRBJ2-1 17 - - TRBV4-1 TGCGCCAGCAGCAGATTAGGCTTAGCGAGCTCCTACAATGAGCAGTTCTTC CASSRLGLASSYNEQFF
TRBJ2-5 12 - - TRBV5-1 TGCGCCAGCAGCTTGGAGGGAGAGACCCAGTACTTC CASSLEGETQYF
TRBJ2-1 13 - - TRBV14 TGTGCCAGCAGCCAGGACGGCCTGGGTGAGCAGTTCTTC CASSQDGLGEQFF
TRBJ2-7 15 - TRBD1 TRBV4-1 TGCGCCAGCAGCGTAACAGGGGGCGAATCCTACGAGCAGTACTTC CASSVTGGESYEQYF
TRBJ2-7 12 - - TRBV5-1 TGCGCCAGCAGTGAGGGCGGCGTGGAGCAGTACTTC CASSEGGVEQYF
TRBJ1-1 18 - TRBD1 TRBV4-1 TGCGCCAGCAGCCTAGAGGGGGCGGTGAAAGTCGCGAACACTGAAGCTTTCTTT CASSLEGAVKVANTEAFF
TRBJ2-2 16 - TRBD2 TRBV5-1 TGCGCCAGCAGCTTGCACTCGGGAGGTGGCACCGGGGAGCTGTTTTTT CASSLHSGGGTGELFF
TRBJ2-7 16 few - TRBV18 TGTGCCAGCTCACCACAACAGGGTATAAGCTCCTACGAGCAGTACTTC CASSPQQGISSYEQYF
TRBJ1-1 16 - TRBD1 TRBV6-6 TGTGCCAGCAGTTACTCCCGACAGGGTTCGGGCACTGAAGCTTTCTTT CASSYSRQGSGTEAFF
TRBJ2-5 15 - - TRBV5-1 TGCGCCAGCAGCTTGGGGCTAGCGACGCAAGAGACCCAGTACTTC CASSLGLATQETQYF
TRBJ1-2 14 - - TRBV6-5 TGTGCCAGCAGTTACCTGAAGGGCGGCTATGGCTACACCTTC CASSYLKGGYGYTF
TRBJ2-2 16 - - TRBV7-9 TGTGCCAGCAGCCCGAGCGGGACAGGCAACACCGGGGAGCTGTTTTTT CASSPSGTGNTGELFF
TRBJ2-5 12 - - TRBV25-1 TGTGCCAGCAGGTCGTCTGGGGAGACCCAGTACTTC CASRSSGETQYF
TRBJ1-2 13 - TRBD1 TRBV18 TGTGCCAGCTCCCGAGACAGGGCAAATGGCTACACCTTC CASSRDRANGYTF
TRBJ1-4 15 - - TRBV6-5 TGTGCCAGCAGTTACTCGACCAGACCTAATGAAAAACTGTTTTTT CASSYSTRPNEKLFF
TRBJ2-2 14 - TRBD2 TRBV6-5 TGTGCCAGCAGGGGACTAGGGAACACCGGGGAGCTGTTTTTT CASRGLGNTGELFF
TRBJ2-7 15 - TRBD1 TRBV5-1 TGCGCCAGCAGCCACCGGGACAGGAACACCTACGAGCAGTACTTC CASSHRDRNTYEQYF
TRBJ2-7 16 - - TRBV11-2 TGTGCCAGCAGCCCCATCCGCCGGGACTCACAATACGAGCAGTACTTC CASSPIRRDSQYEQYF
TRBJ1-1 13 - - TRBV2 TGTGCCAGCAGTGACACGTGGGGTTTTAAAGCTTTCTTT CASSDTWGFKAFF
TRBJ2-4 13 - - TRBV6-5 TGTGCCAGCAAGGGGGGGGGCAAAAACATTCAGTACTTC CASKGGGKNIQYF
TRBJ2-3 15 - - TRBV7-9 TGTGCCAGCCTCTTTGGGGGTCACAGCACAGATACGCAGTATTTT CASLFGGHSTDTQYF
TRBJ2-5 14 - TRBD1 TRBV30 TGTGCCTGGATGGGGACAGGGGGCGCAGAGACCCAGTACTTC CAWMGTGGAETQYF
TRBJ2-1 15 - TRBD2 TRBV7-7 TGTGCTAGCAGCCGCACCGGGACTACCTACAATGAGCAGTTCTTC CASSRTGTTYNEQFF
TRBJ2-3 15 - TRBD1 TRBV6-5 TGTGCCAGCAGAGGAGGCAGGGGGCTTGTGGATACGCAGTATTTT CASRGGRGLVDTQYF
TRBJ2-3 15 - - TRBV5-1 TGCGCCAGCAGCTCGTGGGACGGTTTCACAGATACGCAGTATTTT CASSSWDGFTDTQYF
TRBJ1-1 14 - TRBD1 TRBV6-5 TGTGCCAGCAGTTCCGGACAGGGGAACACTGAAGCTTTCTTT CASSSGQGNTEAFF
TRBJ2-1 12 - - TRBV28 TGTGCCAGCAGCGCGCCCTACAATGAGCAGTTCTTC CASSAPYNEQFF
TRBJ2-2 14 few - TRBV5-4 TGTGCCAGCAGCTTGGCTACAAGAACCGGGGAGCTGTTTTTT CASSLATRTGELFF
TRBJ2-7 14 - - TRBV6-5 TGTGCCAGCAGTTACTCGGGGGTACCCTACGAGCAGTACTTC CASSYSGVPYEQYF
TRBJ2-5 15 - - TRBV7-9 TGTGCCAGCAGCGAAGGGACCGCCCCCCAAGAGACCCAGTACTTC CASSEGTAPQETQYF
TRBJ2-3 16 - TRBD2 TRBV7-3 TGTGCCAGCAGCCTCCTAGCGGGACTCAGCGCAGATACGCAGTATTTT CASSLLAGLSADTQYF
TRBJ2-5 15 - - TRBV28 TGTGCCAGCAGTTTGATGGGGGCTGGGGGAGAGACCCAGTACTTC CASSLMGAGGETQYF
TRBJ2-3 17 once TRBD2 TRBV5-1 TGCGCCAGCAGCCCGACAAGGACTAGCGGTGGTACAGATACGCAGTATTTT CASSPTRTSGGTDTQYF
TRBJ2-7 13 - - TRBV7-2 TGTGCCAGCAGCTTAGAAGAGACTTTAGGGCAGTACTTC CASSLEETLGQYF
TRBJ2-2 16 - TRBD2 TRBV11-1 TGTGCCAGCAGCTTGCCGGGACTAGCAGGCACCGGGGAGCTGTTTTTT CASSLPGLAGTGELFF
TRBJ2-2 16 - TRBD2 TRBV10-3 TGTGCCATCAGTGAGTTTACTAGCGGTAACACCGGGGAGCTGTTTTTT CAISEFTSGNTGELFF
TRBJ2-5 19 - TRBD2 TRBV4-2 TGTGCCAGCAGCCAAGATACACCTAGCGGGGTTATCCTCCAAGAGACCCAGTACTTC CASSQDTPSGVILQETQYF
TRBJ1-2 12 once - TRBV7-2 TGTGCCAGCAGCTTAGGATCAGTTGGCTACACCTTC CASSLGSVGYTF
TRBJ2-3 14 - TRBD2 TRBV18 TGTGCCAGCACCCGACTAGCGGCCACAGATACGCAGTATTTT CASTRLAATDTQYF
TRBJ1-1 15 - TRBD1 TRBV18 TGTGCCAGCTCACCCGGGACAGGGGGGGGCACTGAAGCTTTCTTT CASSPGTGGGTEAFF
TRBJ2-2 19 - - TRBV23-1 TGCGCCAGCAGCCCCACTGTCCTCCCCCCAGCGACGAACACCGGGGAGCTGTTTTTT CASSPTVLPPATNTGELFF
TRBJ1-1 14 - - TRBV28 TGTGCCAGCACCCACCCGTCGATGAACACTGAAGCTTTCTTT CASTHPSMNTEAFF
TRBJ2-5 15 - - TRBV14 TGTGCCAGCAGCCTAATGGGCTACCTTGGAGAGACCCAGTACTTC CASSLMGYLGETQYF
TRBJ2-1 15 - - TRBV28 TGTGCCTCCCCTTGGAAAGGGGGGCTTAATCATGAGCAGTTCTTC CASPWKGGLNHEQFF
TRBJ1-2 13 once TRBD1 TRBV2 TGTGCCAGCAGTAAACAGGGGAGCTATGGCTACACCTTC CASSKQGSYGYTF